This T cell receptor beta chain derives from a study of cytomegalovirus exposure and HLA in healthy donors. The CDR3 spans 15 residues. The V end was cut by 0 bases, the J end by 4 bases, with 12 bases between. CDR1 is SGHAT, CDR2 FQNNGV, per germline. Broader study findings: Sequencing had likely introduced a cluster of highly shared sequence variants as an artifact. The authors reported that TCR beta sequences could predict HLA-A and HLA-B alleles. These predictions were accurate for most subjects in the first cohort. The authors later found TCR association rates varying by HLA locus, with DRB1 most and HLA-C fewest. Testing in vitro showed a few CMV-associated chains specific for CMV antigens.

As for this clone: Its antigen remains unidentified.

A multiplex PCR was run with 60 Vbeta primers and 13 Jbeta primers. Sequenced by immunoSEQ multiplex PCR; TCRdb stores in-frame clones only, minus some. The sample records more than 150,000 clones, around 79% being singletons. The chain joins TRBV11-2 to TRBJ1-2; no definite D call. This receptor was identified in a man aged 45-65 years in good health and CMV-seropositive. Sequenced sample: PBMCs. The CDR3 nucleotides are TGTGCCAGCAGCTTAGAATCCAGCGGATTCTATGGCTACACCTTC. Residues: CASSLESSGFYGYTF.